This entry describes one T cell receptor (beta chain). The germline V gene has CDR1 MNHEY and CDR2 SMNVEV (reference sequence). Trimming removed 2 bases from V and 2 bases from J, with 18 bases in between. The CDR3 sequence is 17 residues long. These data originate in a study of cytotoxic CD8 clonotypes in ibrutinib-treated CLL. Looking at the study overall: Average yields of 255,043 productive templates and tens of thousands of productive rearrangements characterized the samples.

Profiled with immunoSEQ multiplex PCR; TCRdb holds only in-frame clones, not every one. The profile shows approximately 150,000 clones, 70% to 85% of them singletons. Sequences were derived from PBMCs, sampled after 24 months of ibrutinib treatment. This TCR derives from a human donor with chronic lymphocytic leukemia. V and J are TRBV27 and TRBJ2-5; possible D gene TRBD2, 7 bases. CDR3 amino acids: CASSLRSMAGAQETQYF. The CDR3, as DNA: TGTGCCAGCAGTTTAAGGAGTATGGCGGGGGCACAAGAGACCCAGTACTTC.